The present entry profiles one T cell receptor beta chain with its context. The data belong to a study of T cells expressing NK-cell markers. TCRdb reprocessed the 5' RACE reads, keeping one entry per CDR3 protein, no DNA. Found here are 30,000 or so distinct CDR3 sequences; the top ten clones hold less than 65%. The V gene's germline CDR1 is MNHEY and CDR2 SMNVEV (reference sequence). The CDR3 covers 14 residues. The sequenced sample consisted of blood T cells: a sorted CD56 or NKG2C T cell subset, CD4+ or CD8+ T cells, or bulk PBMC T cells (not recorded which). The chain carries TRBV27 and TRBJ2-5; TCRdb names TRBD2, which stays unverified in the absence of DNA. This TCR derives from a woman between 18 and 75 years old in good health. CDR3 region: CASSPDRALETQYF.